A selection of T cell receptor beta chains follows, all from one sample in a study of liver allograft versus peripheral blood T cells. TCRdb passed the reads through MiXCR, listing each CDR3 protein once. Of a few thousand distinct CDR3 sequences in the sample, 15% to 20% are singletons; the top ten hold roughly a third. These receptors were obtained from a human patient who had a liver transplant. The T cells may partly be graft donor cells. Each CDR3 is given with its conserved first and last residue. The D gene is left open where the match is weak. Clone size is stated in some rows and not others, as once, few, many or a class when expanded.

J gene: TRBJ2-7
V gene: TRBV5-4
D gene: .
clone size: .
CDR3 DNA: TGTGCCAGCAGCTTGGCCAAAATGGGCGAGCAGTACTTC
CDR3 protein: CASSLAKMGEQYF

J gene: TRBJ1-4
V gene: TRBV24-1
D gene: TRBD1
clone size: medium-sized
CDR3 DNA: TGTGCCACCAGTGATACAGGGGGCTGGGATGAAAAACTGTTTTTT
CDR3 protein: CATSDTGGWDEKLFF

J gene: TRBJ1-2
V gene: TRBV5-5
D gene: .
clone size: .
CDR3 DNA: TGTGCCAGCAGCTTGGGGTCCCCTTCCTATGGCTACACCTTC
CDR3 protein: CASSLGSPSYGYTF

J gene: TRBJ1-2
V gene: TRBV9
D gene: .
clone size: .
CDR3 DNA: TGTGCCAGCTATATGGACAAAAATGGCTACACCTTC
CDR3 protein: CASYMDKNGYTF

J gene: TRBJ1-2
V gene: TRBV5-5
D gene: .
clone size: medium-sized
CDR3 DNA: TGTGCCAGCAGCTTGGATTGGGCAGGGCAGGATGGCTACACCTTC
CDR3 protein: CASSLDWAGQDGYTF

J gene: TRBJ2-2
V gene: TRBV10-3
D gene: .
clone size: medium-sized
CDR3 DNA: TGTGCCATCACCCAAGGAGGGGAGCTGTTTTTT
CDR3 protein: CAITQGGELFF

J gene: TRBJ1-1
V gene: TRBV27
D gene: .
clone size: medium-sized
CDR3 DNA: TGTGCCTCCAGGGCGTACACTGAAGCTTTCTTT
CDR3 protein: CASRAYTEAFF

J gene: TRBJ2-1
V gene: TRBV6-1
D gene: TRBD1
clone size: medium-sized
CDR3 DNA: TGTGCCAGCAGTGAAGGGACAGGGGGCTACAATGAGCAGTTCTTC
CDR3 protein: CASSEGTGGYNEQFF

J gene: TRBJ1-1
V gene: TRBV6-1
D gene: .
clone size: medium-sized
CDR3 DNA: TGTGCCAGCAGTGACAAAATGAACACTGAAGCTTTCTTT
CDR3 protein: CASSDKMNTEAFF

J gene: TRBJ1-4
V gene: TRBV7-9
D gene: TRBD1
clone size: few
CDR3 DNA: TGTGCCAGCAGCCTCAGGACAGGGGATGAAAAACTGTTTTTT
CDR3 protein: CASSLRTGDEKLFF

J gene: TRBJ1-1
V gene: TRBV28
D gene: TRBD1
clone size: medium-sized
CDR3 DNA: TGTGCCAGCAGTTCCCTGGACAGGGGGCCCGTGGGCACTGAAGCTTTCTTT
CDR3 protein: CASSSLDRGPVGTEAFF

J gene: TRBJ1-2
V gene: TRBV6-5
D gene: TRBD1
clone size: medium-sized
CDR3 DNA: TGTGCCAGCAGCGCGGACAGGGGGGACGGCTACACCTTC
CDR3 protein: CASSADRGDGYTF

J gene: TRBJ2-1
V gene: TRBV27
D gene: TRBD1
clone size: medium-sized
CDR3 DNA: TGTGCCAGCAGTTTAGACAGGGGGACGGATGAGCAGTTCTTC
CDR3 protein: CASSLDRGTDEQFF

J gene: TRBJ1-2
V gene: TRBV7-9
D gene: TRBD1
clone size: medium-sized
CDR3 DNA: TGTGCCAGCAGCCCTCCAGGGACAGGGAATGGCTACACCTTC
CDR3 protein: CASSPPGTGNGYTF

J gene: TRBJ2-7
V gene: TRBV6-6
D gene: TRBD2
clone size: medium-sized
CDR3 DNA: TGTGCCAGCAGTAGCGGACTAGCGGGGGGCCTGGGAGGCGAGCAGTACTTC
CDR3 protein: CASSSGLAGGLGGEQYF

J gene: TRBJ1-1
V gene: TRBV6-5
D gene: .
clone size: medium-sized
CDR3 DNA: TGTGCCAGCAGTTACGGCGGCAGGGACACTGAAGCTTTCTTT
CDR3 protein: CASSYGGRDTEAFF

J gene: TRBJ2-1
V gene: TRBV19
D gene: .
clone size: medium-sized
CDR3 DNA: TGTGCCAGTACGTTCCAGGGGAACAATGAGCAGTTCTTC
CDR3 protein: CASTFQGNNEQFF

J gene: TRBJ1-1
V gene: TRBV27
D gene: .
clone size: many
CDR3 DNA: TGTGCCAGCAGTTTGGGGGACACCACGGGTAAAGCTTTCTTT
CDR3 protein: CASSLGDTTGKAFF

J gene: TRBJ1-2
V gene: TRBV5-1
D gene: TRBD1
clone size: few
CDR3 DNA: TGCGCCAGCAGCTTGTGGAGAGAAGGACAGGGGGAAAGAAGTGGCTACACCTTC
CDR3 protein: CASSLWREGQGERSGYTF

J gene: TRBJ1-1
V gene: TRBV5-6
D gene: TRBD1
clone size: medium-sized
CDR3 DNA: TGTGCCAGCAGCGGGACCGTCAACCAACAGGGGCTCGTGAACACTGAAGCTTTCTTT
CDR3 protein: CASSGTVNQQGLVNTEAFF

J gene: TRBJ1-1
V gene: TRBV29-1
D gene: TRBD1
clone size: medium-sized
CDR3 DNA: TGCAGCGTACTGATACAGGGGATCGACACTGAAGCTTTCTTT
CDR3 protein: CSVLIQGIDTEAFF

J gene: TRBJ2-3
V gene: TRBV15
D gene: .
clone size: medium-sized
CDR3 DNA: TGTGCCACCAGCAGAGATCCAGTAAAAGATACGCAGTATTTT
CDR3 protein: CATSRDPVKDTQYF

J gene: TRBJ2-1
V gene: TRBV15
D gene: TRBD1
clone size: few
CDR3 DNA: TGTGCCACCGCACAGGGGGCTAGTGAGCAGTTCTTC
CDR3 protein: CATAQGASEQFF

J gene: TRBJ1-1
V gene: TRBV29-1
D gene: TRBD1
clone size: medium-sized
CDR3 DNA: TGCAGCGTTGACCCGGACAGGGGGGACACTGAAGCTTTCTTT
CDR3 protein: CSVDPDRGDTEAFF

J gene: TRBJ2-5
V gene: TRBV9
D gene: .
clone size: .
CDR3 DNA: TGTGCCAGCAGCTCGGGGGCGGTGGGGGAGACCCAGTACTTC
CDR3 protein: CASSSGAVGETQYF

J gene: TRBJ1-1
V gene: TRBV20-1
D gene: .
clone size: medium-sized
CDR3 DNA: TGCAGTGCTCGTTCCCTCAGGGACACTGAAGCTTTCTTT
CDR3 protein: CSARSLRDTEAFF

J gene: TRBJ2-7
V gene: TRBV6-2/TRBV6-3
D gene: .
clone size: medium-sized
CDR3 DNA: TGTGCCAGCCGGTGGGACCGGGACAAAACAGCTTACGAGCAGTACTTC
CDR3 protein: CASRWDRDKTAYEQYF

J gene: TRBJ2-2
V gene: TRBV6-5
D gene: TRBD2
clone size: medium-sized
CDR3 DNA: TGTGCCAGCAGTTACACCTCGGGACTAGCGGGAGCGACCGGGGAGCTGTTTTTT
CDR3 protein: CASSYTSGLAGATGELFF

J gene: TRBJ1-2
V gene: TRBV6-5
D gene: .
clone size: medium-sized
CDR3 DNA: TGTGCCAGCAGTTACGGAGGGGTCGGTGGCTACACCTTC
CDR3 protein: CASSYGGVGGYTF

J gene: TRBJ1-1
V gene: TRBV27
D gene: .
clone size: .
CDR3 DNA: TGTGCCAGCAGTTCAGGGGCTACGAACACTGAAGCTTTCTTT
CDR3 protein: CASSSGATNTEAFF

J gene: TRBJ2-2
V gene: TRBV6-6
D gene: .
clone size: medium-sized
CDR3 DNA: TGTGCCAGCAGTTGGGACTCCCACACCGGGGAGCTGTTTTTT
CDR3 protein: CASSWDSHTGELFF

J gene: TRBJ2-7
V gene: TRBV6-2/TRBV6-3
D gene: .
clone size: medium-sized
CDR3 DNA: TGTGCCAGCAGTCACTCCTACGAGCAGTACTTC
CDR3 protein: CASSHSYEQYF

J gene: TRBJ2-1
V gene: TRBV12-3/TRBV12-4
D gene: .
clone size: few
CDR3 DNA: TGTGCCAGCAGTTTAGGGCCCAATGAGCAGTTCTTC
CDR3 protein: CASSLGPNEQFF

J gene: TRBJ2-1
V gene: TRBV13
D gene: .
clone size: few
CDR3 DNA: TGTGCCAACAGCTTAGGAGGCTACAATGAGCAGTTCTTC
CDR3 protein: CANSLGGYNEQFF

J gene: TRBJ1-1
V gene: TRBV5-4
D gene: TRBD1
clone size: .
CDR3 DNA: TGTGCCAGCACCCGACAGGGCACTGAAGCTTTCTTT
CDR3 protein: CASTRQGTEAFF

J gene: TRBJ1-1
V gene: TRBV6-5
D gene: TRBD1
clone size: medium-sized
CDR3 DNA: TGTGCCAGCAGAGATGGACAGGTCGAGAACACTGAAGCTTTCTTT
CDR3 protein: CASRDGQVENTEAFF

J gene: TRBJ2-2
V gene: TRBV6-1
D gene: TRBD1
clone size: medium-sized
CDR3 DNA: TGTGCCAGCAGTGAACAGGGGGACACCGGGGAGCTGTTTTTT
CDR3 protein: CASSEQGDTGELFF

J gene: TRBJ2-3
V gene: TRBV28
D gene: .
clone size: many
CDR3 DNA: TGTGCCAGCAGTTTATTTGGGGGAACCACAGATACGCAGTATTTT
CDR3 protein: CASSLFGGTTDTQYF

J gene: TRBJ2-3
V gene: TRBV5-6
D gene: TRBD2
clone size: few
CDR3 DNA: TGTGCCAGCAGCTTAGCGGGGGGGGTAGATACGCAGTATTTT
CDR3 protein: CASSLAGGVDTQYF

J gene: TRBJ1-3
V gene: TRBV24-1
D gene: .
clone size: medium-sized
CDR3 DNA: TGTGCCCCTCAGCCCCGGGGAATTTTCGGGAACACCATATATTTT
CDR3 protein: CAPQPRGIFGNTIYF

J gene: TRBJ2-7
V gene: TRBV12-3/TRBV12-4
D gene: .
clone size: .
CDR3 DNA: TGTGCCAGCAGTGAATCGGTCTCCTACGAGCAGTACTTC
CDR3 protein: CASSESVSYEQYF

J gene: TRBJ2-1
V gene: TRBV19
D gene: TRBD2
clone size: medium-sized
CDR3 DNA: TGTGCCAGTACTACTAGCGCGAGCTCCTACAATGAGCAGTTCTTC
CDR3 protein: CASTTSASSYNEQFF

J gene: TRBJ1-4
V gene: TRBV6-1
D gene: .
clone size: large
CDR3 DNA: TGTGCCAGCAGTGAAGGGGGGGGTCGTCTGTTTTTT
CDR3 protein: CASSEGGGRLFF

J gene: TRBJ2-2
V gene: TRBV13
D gene: .
clone size: medium-sized
CDR3 DNA: TGTGCCAGCAGCTTGGAGGGAGGGGAGCTGTTTTTT
CDR3 protein: CASSLEGGELFF

J gene: TRBJ2-7
V gene: TRBV10-3
D gene: TRBD1
clone size: medium-sized
CDR3 DNA: TGTGCCATCAGCGAGACAGGGGCGAGCTCCTACGAGCAGTACTTC
CDR3 protein: CAISETGASSYEQYF

J gene: TRBJ1-1
V gene: TRBV20-1
D gene: .
clone size: few
CDR3 DNA: TGCAGTGCTCTTTTATGGGGGGCCTCTGAAGCTTTCTTT
CDR3 protein: CSALLWGASEAFF

J gene: TRBJ1-2
V gene: TRBV12-3/TRBV12-4
D gene: .
clone size: .
CDR3 DNA: TGTGCCAGCAGTTTAACCTTAGGGGGGGACTATGGCTACACCTTC
CDR3 protein: CASSLTLGGDYGYTF

J gene: TRBJ2-7
V gene: TRBV5-5
D gene: TRBD1
clone size: few
CDR3 DNA: TGTGCCAGCACCCTGACAGGGGATTCCTACGAGCAGTACTTC
CDR3 protein: CASTLTGDSYEQYF

J gene: TRBJ1-5
V gene: TRBV27
D gene: .
clone size: many
CDR3 DNA: TGTGCCAGCAGCCAGAGTCATAGCAATCAGCCCCAGCATTTT
CDR3 protein: CASSQSHSNQPQHF

J gene: TRBJ1-1
V gene: TRBV28
D gene: .
clone size: large
CDR3 DNA: TGTGCCAGCAGGCTCACAGGATTGAACACTGAAGCTTTCTTT
CDR3 protein: CASRLTGLNTEAFF

J gene: TRBJ1-5
V gene: TRBV9
D gene: .
clone size: few
CDR3 DNA: TGTGCCAGCAGCGGCCGGGACAGCAATCAGCCCCAGCATTTT
CDR3 protein: CASSGRDSNQPQHF

J gene: TRBJ1-1
V gene: TRBV12-3/TRBV12-4
D gene: .
clone size: few
CDR3 DNA: TGTGCCAGCAGGTTAGTTGGTACCAGGAACACTGAAGCTTTCTTT
CDR3 protein: CASRLVGTRNTEAFF

J gene: TRBJ2-5
V gene: TRBV6-5
D gene: TRBD2
clone size: medium-sized
CDR3 DNA: TGTGCCAGCAGTACTATTAGCGGGAGCCTCCAAGAGACCCAGTACTTC
CDR3 protein: CASSTISGSLQETQYF

J gene: TRBJ2-3
V gene: TRBV20-1
D gene: .
clone size: few
CDR3 DNA: TGCAGTGCTAAATCACCGAATTCGGAGCGCCTAACCACAGATACGCAGTATTTT
CDR3 protein: CSAKSPNSERLTTDTQYF

J gene: TRBJ1-1
V gene: TRBV27
D gene: .
clone size: .
CDR3 DNA: TGTGCCAGCAGAGGACTAGCGGGGGGCAGTACTGAAGCTTTCTTT
CDR3 protein: CASRGLAGGSTEAFF